This T cell receptor (beta chain) comes out of a study of blood T cell repertoires in COVID-19. Turning to the study itself: Some COVID-19 samples were acute and others convalescent; all came from the United States, Italy and Spain. The analysed material was cDNA or gDNA that came from T cells, B-cell-depleted T cells, or PBMCs.

CDR1 SQVTM and CDR2 ANQGSEA come from the germline V gene. CDR3 length: 11 residues. The V end lost 4 bases, the J end lost 2 bases, and 3 bases lay between the germline ends. Repertoires were generated with immunoSEQ multiplex PCR, while TCRdb's copy carries only in-frame clones and drops some. Altogether 80,000 to 95,000 clones are present, approximately 80% being singletons, with the ten largest covering just under 10%. Sequenced input: peripheral blood. The V and J genes are TRBV29-1 and TRBJ2-1; D not resolved. The TCR sequence derives from a woman aged 80 or older with acute or convalescent COVID-19. The DNA for the CDR3 is TGCAGCGTTGCGGCCTACAATGAGCAGTTCTTC. Translating it yields CSVAAYNEQFF.